The rows below give T cell receptor beta chains drawn from one sample of a study of cytomegalovirus exposure and HLA in healthy donors. The method was immunoSEQ multiplex PCR; TCRdb's version includes in-frame clones alone and lacks a portion of them. The sample shows roughly 140,000 clones, approximately 79% of them seen only once. Material: PBMCs. The receptors derive from a male donor in good health and CMV-seronegative. Each CDR3 is given without its conserved first and last residue. Clone sizes are given selectively: once, few, many, or a class where the clone is expanded.

CDR3aa	abundance	j_gene	v_gene
AWSVQEGTEAF	-	TRBJ1-1	TRBV30
ASSEREFGDIQY	-	TRBJ2-4	TRBV2
ASSRQVNPTDTQY	-	TRBJ2-3	TRBV5-1
ASRGDRGAF	-	TRBJ1-1	TRBV4-3
ASSLRGGSYEQY	-	TRBJ2-7	TRBV4-1
ASSLGRGLGGYT	-	TRBJ1-2	TRBV13
ASSLPVQSALYNSPLH	-	TRBJ1-6	TRBV5-5
ASSLGLAGGGYNEQF	-	TRBJ2-1	TRBV7-2
ASSLGPTYYGYT	-	TRBJ1-2	TRBV7-2
ASSLKRTGSVNTEAF	-	TRBJ1-1	TRBV5-4
ASSQWTGTNYGYT	few	TRBJ1-2	TRBV5-1
SVRTMGAHT	-	TRBJ1-2	TRBV29-1
ASSQDPGDGYT	few	TRBJ1-2	TRBV4-3
ATSTDSEYEQY	-	TRBJ2-7	TRBV15
ASSAPKRGGLSYNEQF	once	TRBJ2-1	TRBV9
SSSLAAGTGRNTGELF	once	TRBJ2-2	TRBV7-9
ASSQERNAF	-	TRBJ1-1	TRBV2
ASSPWGGTDTQY	-	TRBJ2-3	TRBV7-2
ASSFWGGDEQY	-	TRBJ2-7	TRBV7-9
ASRTGLATNEKLF	once	TRBJ1-4	TRBV6-6
ASSLTSSGTDTQY	-	TRBJ2-3	TRBV7-3